The rows below give T cell receptor beta chains drawn from one sample of a study of blood T cell repertoires in COVID-19. Sequencing used immunoSEQ multiplex PCR; TCRdb keeps in-frame clones, though not all of them. The sample gives about 260,000 clones, around 90% of which show up once; about 0.7% is in the top ten. The sample consisted of peripheral blood. The source is a human donor in a cohort sampled during active COVID-19. The CDR3 runs from the conserved cysteine through the conserved F or W. D genes are given only for firm matches. Some rows have no size entry. The others give once, few or many, or a class for an expanded clone.

V,size,D,J,CDR3,DNA
TRBV10-3,NA,NA,TRBJ1-2,CAISYSNVGYGYTF,TGTGCCATCAGCTACAGTAATGTGGGCTATGGCTACACCTTC
TRBV6-1,NA,NA,TRBJ1-2,CASSEGRDPGYGYTF,TGTGCCAGCAGTGAAGGGCGGGACCCGGGATATGGCTACACCTTC
TRBV30,NA,TRBD1,TRBJ2-7,CAWAPGQGGNEQYF,TGTGCCTGGGCTCCGGGACAGGGAGGAAACGAGCAGTACTTC
TRBV18,NA,NA,TRBJ2-3,CASSPLVGDTQYF,TGTGCCAGCTCACCTCTCGTCGGAGATACGCAGTATTTT
TRBV5-6,NA,NA,TRBJ2-7,CASSFYGGGFHEQYF,TGTGCCAGCAGCTTTTACGGGGGTGGGTTCCACGAGCAGTACTTC
TRBV27,NA,NA,TRBJ1-2,CASSLKGIGYTF,TGTGCCAGCAGTTTAAAGGGGATAGGCTACACCTTC
TRBV5-1,once,NA,TRBJ2-2,CASRWDSTNTGELFF,TGCGCCAGCAGATGGGACTCCACGAACACCGGGGAGCTGTTTTTT
TRBV6-5,NA,NA,TRBJ1-5,CASSYSQVPNQPQHF,TGTGCCAGCAGTTACTCGCAGGTCCCCAATCAGCCCCAGCATTTT
TRBV19,few,NA,TRBJ2-6,CAVASRVSGANVLTF,TGTGCCGTAGCCTCTCGTGTCTCTGGGGCCAACGTCCTGACTTTC
TRBV6-5,NA,NA,TRBJ2-7,CASSYQGSPYEQYF,TGTGCCAGCAGTTACCAAGGGAGCCCGTACGAGCAGTACTTC
TRBV6-5,NA,TRBD1,TRBJ1-5,CASRPQGGRLPQHF,TGTGCCAGCAGACCGCAGGGGGGTCGTCTGCCCCAGCATTTT
TRBV21-1,once,NA,TRBJ2-5,CASKTARKETQYF,TGTGCCAGCAAAACAGCCCGTAAAGAGACCCAGTACTTC
TRBV5-1,NA,NA,TRBJ2-7,CASSLGTTREHEQYF,TGCGCCAGCAGCTTGGGTACTACCCGCGAACACGAGCAGTACTTC
TRBV28,NA,TRBD1,TRBJ2-7,CASTTRDRGIEQYF,TGTGCCAGCACCACCCGGGACAGGGGGATCGAGCAGTACTTC
TRBV3-1/TRBV3-2,NA,TRBD1,TRBJ1-6,CASSLGQGPSPLHF,TGTGCCAGCAGCCTGGGACAGGGGCCCTCACCCCTCCACTTT
TRBV2,few,TRBD1,TRBJ1-5,CASSATGGNNQPQHF,TGTGCCAGCAGTGCAACAGGGGGAAACAATCAGCCCCAGCATTTT
TRBV7-2,NA,NA,TRBJ1-3,CASTGTHRAPGNTIYF,TGTGCCAGCACCGGCACTCACAGGGCCCCTGGAAACACCATATATTTT
TRBV6-6,NA,TRBD2,TRBJ2-3,CASSYSRGGADTQYF,TGTGCCAGCAGTTACTCCCGGGGGGGTGCAGATACGCAGTATTTT
TRBV23-1,NA,NA,TRBJ2-7,CASSQSGGTYEQYF,TGCGCCAGCAGTCAATCCGGCGGGACCTACGAGCAGTACTTC
TRBV11-2,NA,NA,TRBJ2-2,CASSLQGNTGELFF,TGTGCCAGCAGCTTGCAGGGGAACACCGGGGAGCTGTTTTTT
TRBV4-3,NA,TRBD2,TRBJ2-1,CASSGSGSLDEQFF,TGCGCCAGCAGCGGTAGCGGGAGTTTGGATGAGCAGTTCTTC
TRBV4-1,NA,NA,TRBJ2-3,CASSHPLLASTTDTQYF,TGCGCCAGCAGCCATCCCCTCCTAGCTTCGACCACAGATACGCAGTATTTT
TRBV6-2/TRBV6-3,NA,TRBD1,TRBJ1-2,CASSRILGQGGGYTF,TGTGCCAGCAGTCGGATTCTCGGACAGGGTGGAGGCTACACCTTC